What follows are 21 T cell receptor beta chains derived from one specimen sequenced in a study of cytomegalovirus exposure and HLA in healthy donors (TCRdb year 2017). Library preparation used the immunoSEQ multiplex PCR assay. A mixture of 60 forward primers for TCR Vbeta segments and 13 reverse primers for TCR Jbeta segments was used in the multiplex PCR. TCRdb re-hosts the immuneACCESS table, in-frame sequences only. Its copies lack some clones; in the studies checked, an unresolved V gene accounts for under half of them, and the cause for the rest is not known. In this sample's table one finds 150,000 to 200,000 clones. The ten biggest clones cover less than 0.9% of the sample. The material sequenced was PBMCs. The receptors here all came from a boy aged 5 to 17 in good health and CMV-seronegative.

The J gene is TRBJ1-4, the V gene TRBV27; D ambiguous. Germline CDR1 and CDR2: MNHEY and SMNVEV (reference sequence). Trimming cost V 2 bases and J 7 bases, with 11 bases left between them. This CDR3 contains 14 residues. CDR3 bases: TGTGCCAGCAGTTTAACTATGCCACTTGAAAAACTGTTTTTT. It yields the protein CASSLTMPLEKLFF.

The chain uses TRBV7-8 and TRBJ2-7; D is unclear. The CDR3 consists of 14 residues. Germline lookup yields CDR1 SGHVS and CDR2 FQNEAQ. The V end was cut by 1 base, the J end by 5 bases, with 12 bases between. DNA of the CDR3: TGTGCCAGCAGCTTAGGCCCAGGCTCGGACGAGCAGTACTTC. Amino acids: CASSLGPGSDEQYF.

Details on this clone: Other DNA sequences in this sample translate to the same CDR3. The chain employs TRBV6-5 and TRBJ1-1, with D perhaps matching TRBD1 (5 bases). V lost 6 bases and J lost 2, with 13 bases in between. The germline V gene has CDR1 MNHEY and CDR2 SVGAGI. The CDR3 spans 14 residues. CDR3 in amino acids: CASSLGGGNTEAFF. The CDR3 DNA reads as TGTGCCAGCAGCCTCGGGGGGGGAAACACTGAAGCTTTCTTT.

The CDR3 coding sequence is TGTGCCAGCAGTGAAATCCCGGAGCAACCAACCCTGGTAGAGACCCAGTACTTC. Translation: CASSEIPEQPTLVETQYF. V and J are TRBV2 and TRBJ2-5; D not certain. The CDR3 runs to 18 residues. V gave up 2 bases and J gave up 4 bases, with 23 bases separating them. Germline CDR1 SNHLY, CDR2 FYNNEI.

V usage is TRBV6-5 and J usage is TRBJ1-6; D uncertain. Germline CDR1 is MNHEY and CDR2 is SVGAGI. V lost 3 bases and J lost 7, with 13 bases in between. The CDR3 is made up of 15 amino acids. CDR3: CASSYVPSPNSPLHF. The CDR3 region has the DNA TGTGCCAGCAGTTATGTTCCGAGCCCAAATTCACCCCTCCACTTT.

The J gene is TRBJ1-5, the V gene TRBV5-1; D remains unclear. The ends were cut back, 2 bases at V and 0 bases at J, with 9 bases in the middle. The CDR3 length is 15 residues. The germline V gene has CDR1 SGHRS and CDR2 YFSETQ. CDR3: CASSLSGNSNQPQHF. CDR3 bases: TGCGCCAGCAGCTTATCTGGCAATAGCAATCAGCCCCAGCATTTT.

The genes are TRBV5-1 and TRBJ2-5, with TRBD2 matching 7 bases. The J call is uncertain, as TRBJ2-7 better fits the DNA end. CDR3 size: 14 residues. CDR1 is SGHRS and CDR2 is YFSETQ in the germline V gene. CDR3 region: CASSLQSGTNEQYF. As DNA, the CDR3 is TGCGCCAGCAGCCTGCAATCCGGGACTAACGAGCAGTACTTC.

The chain carries TRBV19 and TRBJ2-3; 7 bases map to TRBD1. The CDR3 sequence is 15 residues long. V lost 4 bases, J lost 4 bases, and 8 bases stayed unmatched. Per the germline V gene, CDR1 is LNHDA and CDR2 is SQIVND (reference sequence). The CDR3 loop is CASSKRDRVADTQYF. CDR3 nucleotides: TGTGCCAGTAGTAAGCGAGACAGGGTTGCAGATACGCAGTATTTT.

V gene TRBV30 combines with J gene TRBJ2-7; 10 bases align to TRBD2. Germline V gene lookup returns CDR1 GTSNPN and CDR2 SVGIG (reference sequence). Germline trimming cut 1 base from V and 6 bases from J; bases unmatched to any gene: 6. The CDR3 runs to 14 residues. The CDR3, as DNA: TGTGCCTGGAGTGAAACTAGCGGGGTTCTCGAGCAGTACTTC. It yields the protein CAWSETSGVLEQYF.

This chain connects TRBV2 to TRBJ1-3, with TRBD1 matching 8 bases. The CDR3 sequence is 14 residues long. Germline CDR1 and CDR2: SNHLY and FYNNEI. J gave up 4 bases and V 6 bases, and 5 bases lay outside the gene matches. CDR3 protein: CASRQDRVGNTIYF. Written as DNA, the CDR3 is TGTGCCAGCAGGCAGGACAGGGTGGGAAACACCATATATTTT.

V usage is TRBV5-1 and J usage is TRBJ1-1, with D perhaps TRBD1 (6 bases). CDR1 and CDR2 from the germline V gene are SGHRS and YFSETQ. Trimming stripped 4 bases from V and 4 bases from J, with 14 bases between. The CDR3 runs to 14 residues. CDR3 protein: CASSPTGLSTEAFF. The CDR3 region has the DNA TGCGCCAGCAGCCCAACAGGGTTATCCACTGAAGCTTTCTTT.

The chain employs TRBV6-5 and TRBJ2-3, with 12 bases identical to TRBD2. Germline V gene data show CDR1 as MNHEY and CDR2 as SVGAGI. The CDR3 runs 14 residues. V was clipped by 10 bases and J by 4 bases; unmatched bases: 6. CDR3 bases: TGTGCCACCTCCCCTAGCGGGGGGGCAGATACGCAGTATTTT. As protein: CATSPSGGADTQYF.

The V and J genes are TRBV19 and TRBJ2-7; 8 bases agree with TRBD2. Germline lookup yields CDR1 LNHDA and CDR2 SQIVND (reference sequence). The CDR3 is 13 residues long. Losses at the gene ends were 5 bases for V and 7 bases for J; bases not matched to a gene: 7. The CDR3 sequence is CASSPGGLAEQYF. The CDR3 DNA reads as TGTGCCAGTAGTCCGGGGGGGCTAGCGGAGCAGTACTTC.

CDR3 sequence: CASSLAAGLNYGYTF. CDR3 in DNA: TGCGCCAGCAGCTTGGCTGCAGGGCTTAACTATGGCTACACCTTC. The genes are TRBV5-1 and TRBJ1-2, with D possibly being TRBD1 (5 bases). The CDR3 is made up of 15 amino acids. The germline V gene encodes CDR1 SGHRS and CDR2 YFSETQ. Trimming removed 0 bases at V and 1 base at J, with 10 bases between.

This rearrangement joins TRBV5-6 to TRBJ1-5; 7 nucleotides line up with TRBD1. Per germline, CDR1 SGHDT and CDR2 YYEEEE. The V segment lost 3 bases and the J segment 2 bases; nucleotides outside the gene matches: 17. This CDR3 has 19 amino acids. Written as DNA, the CDR3 is TGTGCCAGCAGCTCGACCACTCACAACAGGGGCGGGGGCAATCAGCCCCAGCATTTT. Its protein is CASSSTTHNRGGGNQPQHF.

As DNA, the CDR3 is TGTGCCAGCAGCCAAGCGGGGGTGGGAAAACTGTTTTTT. Its protein product is CASSQAGVGKLFF. The chain employs TRBV7-2 and TRBJ1-4; D may be TRBD1 (5 bases). CDR3 length: 13 residues. Germline lookup yields CDR1 SGHTA and CDR2 FQGNSA. The ends were cut back, 5 bases at V and 10 bases at J, with 14 bases in the middle.

This chain connects TRBV5-6 to TRBJ1-5; unclear D gene. The CDR3 has 14 residues. V dropped 3 bases and J dropped 0 bases, with 7 bases sitting between them. Germline CDR1 SGHDT, CDR2 YYEEEE. In DNA form, the CDR3 reads TGTGCCAGCAGCTCGTCACTTAGCAATCAGCCCCAGCATTTT. Translating gives CASSSSLSNQPQHF.

The chain couples TRBV15 to TRBJ1-5; D may be TRBD1 (6 bases). The length of the CDR3 is 16 residues. Germline lookup yields CDR1 LNHNV and CDR2 YYDKDF (reference sequence). V lost 0 bases and J 6 bases, leaving 15 bases between the germline ends. CDR3 sequence: CATSRDMGQGFQPQHF. The DNA for the CDR3 is TGTGCCACCAGCAGAGATATGGGGCAGGGGTTTCAGCCCCAGCATTTT.

The rearrangement joins TRBV10-2 to TRBJ2-7, with a possible D match to TRBD1 (5 bases). The V and J ends lost 7 bases and 5 bases respectively, with 24 bases between them. The CDR3 length is 16 residues. Germline CDR1 is WSHSY and CDR2 is SAAADI. This chain's CDR3 is CASIRLLSDTSDEQYF. Here the CDR3 DNA reads TGCGCCAGCATCCGGTTGTTATCGGACACCTCGGACGAGCAGTACTTC.

This rearrangement joins TRBV7-3 to TRBJ2-1; maybe TRBD2 (6 bases). Germline assignment: CDR1 SGHTA and CDR2 FQGTGA. V gave up 5 bases and J gave up 5 bases, with 19 bases separating them. The CDR3 has 16 residues. The CDR3: CASSPQPGLLNNEQFF. In DNA, the CDR3 is TGTGCCAGCAGCCCGCAGCCGGGACTCCTGAACAATGAGCAGTTCTTC.

This rearrangement joins TRBV6-5 to TRBJ2-5; 9 bases map to TRBD2. Trimming cost V 5 bases and J 5 bases; bases outside gene matches: 9. CDR1 MNHEY and CDR2 SVGAGI come from the germline V gene. The CDR3 totals 15 residues. The CDR3 here is CASSGWLAGEETQYF. The CDR3 coding sequence is TGTGCCAGCAGTGGATGGTTAGCGGGGGAGGAGACCCAGTACTTC.